This T cell receptor beta chain was identified during a study of T cells after yellow fever vaccination. Making TCR cDNA involved 5'RACE template switching, which added UMIs and a universal primer site. TCRdb redid the calling of the 5' RACE reads with MiXCR, one entry per CDR3 protein. The table records approximately 550,000 distinct CDR3 sequences, 13% of them present only once. The starting material was PBMCs, obtained on the day of the yellow fever booster vaccination. The receptor was isolated from a young man who received the YFV17D yellow fever vaccine.

DNA for the CDR3: TGTGCCAGTAGTCTAGCGGGAGTTTTGGGCACCGGGGAGCTGTTTTTT. It yields the protein CASSLAGVLGTGELFF. The chain combines TRBV19 with TRBJ2-2, with 10 bases fitting TRBD2. CDR1 is LNHDA, CDR2 SQIVND, per germline (reference sequence). CDR3 length: 16 amino acids. V lost 5 bases, J lost 4 bases, and 7 bases stayed unmatched.